This T cell receptor (beta chain) was sequenced for a study of T cell changes during pregnancy in multiple sclerosis. The data were produced by immunoSEQ multiplex PCR, yet TCRdb's version contains in-frame clones alone and is incomplete. The table records 35,000 to 40,000 clones, roughly nine tenths of them present only once. Trimming took off 6 bases at V and 3 bases at J, with 14 bases between the two ends. Germline V gene sequence: CDR1 MNHEY, CDR2 SVGAGI. The CDR3 totals 14 residues. The source is a female donor with multiple sclerosis, enrolled in a pregnancy study. The chain employs TRBV6-5 and TRBJ1-2; a weak D match, TRBD1 (6 bases). Here the sequenced sample was CD8+ T cells from peripheral blood mononuclear cells, taken in the third trimester of pregnancy. The chain's CDR3 is CASSFRGPDYGYTF. As DNA, the CDR3 is TGTGCCAGCAGCTTCAGGGGCCCTGACTATGGCTACACCTTC.